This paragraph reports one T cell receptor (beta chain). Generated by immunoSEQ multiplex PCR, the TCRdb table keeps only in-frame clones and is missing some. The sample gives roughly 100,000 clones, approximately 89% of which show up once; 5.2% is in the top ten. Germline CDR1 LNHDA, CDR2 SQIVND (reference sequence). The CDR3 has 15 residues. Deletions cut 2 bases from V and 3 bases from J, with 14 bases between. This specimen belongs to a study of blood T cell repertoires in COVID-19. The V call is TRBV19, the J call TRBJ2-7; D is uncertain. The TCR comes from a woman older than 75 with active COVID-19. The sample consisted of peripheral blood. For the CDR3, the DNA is TGTGCCAGTAGTATAAGTAGTAGAGGCGGCTACGAGCAGTACTTC. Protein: CASSISSRGGYEQYF.